The 8 T cell receptor beta chains presented below share a single source sample, sequenced in a study of cytomegalovirus exposure and HLA in healthy donors. PCR employed 60 Vbeta and 13 Jbeta primers. Sequencing used immunoSEQ multiplex PCR; TCRdb keeps in-frame clones, though not all of them. The sample has roughly 180,000 clones, about 80% seen once. Material for sequencing was PBMCs. The receptors originated from a man between 18 and 35 years old in good health and CMV-seronegative.

The chain links TRBV10-3 to TRBJ2-7, with 10 bases lining up with TRBD1. The CDR3 loop spans 13 amino acids. In germline, CDR1 is ENHRY, CDR2 SYGVKD. Trimming at V came to 7 bases and at J to 7 bases, leaving 7 bases not matched to a gene. The CDR3 region is CAITQTGGREQYF. The CDR3 bases are TGTGCCATCACCCAGACAGGGGGCAGGGAGCAGTACTTC.

This clone was observed a few times. The chain links TRBV29-1 to TRBJ1-4, with 8 bases matching TRBD1. The V and J ends lost 4 bases and 7 bases, in that order; junction bases with no gene match: 5. The germline V gene has CDR1 SQVTM and CDR2 ANQGSEA. The CDR3 is made up of 13 amino acids. CDR3 in amino acids: CSVVTGAGEKLFF. Here the CDR3 DNA reads TGCAGCGTTGTGACAGGGGCGGGTGAAAAACTGTTTTTT.

This clone showed up just once. The rearrangement uses TRBV19 and TRBJ2-5, with 13 bases aligning to TRBD2. Per germline, CDR1 LNHDA and CDR2 SQIVND (reference sequence). Trimming cost V 0 bases and J 5 bases; bases outside gene matches: 3. The CDR3 is 16 residues long. The CDR3 bases are TGTGCCAGTAGTATAGATGGGACTAGCGGGATGGAGACCCAGTACTTC. Translated: CASSIDGTSGMETQYF.

The chain couples TRBV27 to TRBJ2-7; D might be TRBD1 (6 bases). V dropped 8 bases and J dropped 2 bases, with 16 bases sitting between them. The CDR3 is made up of 14 amino acids. Germline V CDR1 and CDR2: MNHEY, SMNVEV (reference sequence). The CDR3 bases are TGTGCCAGCTCCGCCAGGGGCCCAACCTACGAGCAGTACTTC. This sequence encodes CASSARGPTYEQYF.

This clone occurred a few times. The rearrangement uses TRBV5-6 and TRBJ1-1, with a tentative D call TRBD1 (6 bases). The V gene lost 4 bases and the J gene lost 5 bases, with 9 bases spanning the gap. Per the germline V gene, CDR1 is SGHDT and CDR2 is YYEEEE. This CDR3 has 12 residues. CDR3 protein: CASSTGLTEAFF. DNA for the CDR3: TGTGCCAGCAGCACAGGGTTAACTGAAGCTTTCTTT.

The DNA of the CDR3 is TGTGCCAGCAGTGGGACAGGATCGGGCTATGGCTACACCTTC. Translated, it gives CASSGTGSGYGYTF. The chain has TRBV27 and TRBJ1-2; TRBD1 agrees at 8 bases. This CDR3 is 14 amino acids long. Germline-derived CDR1 and CDR2 are MNHEY and SMNVEV (reference sequence). Trimming at V came to 5 bases and at J to 4 bases, leaving 6 bases not matched to a gene.

This chain connects TRBV6-6 to TRBJ2-1; the match to TRBD2 covers 14 bases. V lost 2 bases and J lost 9; bases outside the gene matches: 6. In germline, CDR1 is MNHNY, CDR2 SVGAGI (reference sequence). This CDR3 has 16 residues. CDR3 nucleotides: TGTGCCAGCAGTTACCCGGGACTAGCGGGAGTCGGTGAGCAGTTCTTC. Translation gives CASSYPGLAGVGEQFF.

This rearrangement joins TRBV7-2 to TRBJ2-5; 13 bases map to TRBD2. The CDR3 extends over 16 amino acids. The germline gives CDR1 SGHTA, CDR2 FQGNSA. V was pared by 6 bases and J by 5 bases, with 9 bases of the junction left unmatched. The CDR3 nucleotides are TGTGCCAGCAGTTTACTAGCGGGGGGGCTTGGTGAGACCCAGTACTTC. Residues: CASSLLAGGLGETQYF. The full variable domain, completed using reference TRBV7-2 and TRBJ2-5, is GAGVSQSPSNKVTEKGKDVELRCDPISGHTALYWYRQSLGQGLEFLIYFQGNSAPDKSGLPSDRFSAERTGGSVSTLTIQRTQQEDSAVYLCASSLLAGGLGETQYFGPGTRLLVL.